The present entry profiles one T cell receptor beta chain with its context. This CDR3 is built from 16 residues. Germline values: CDR1 SNHLY, CDR2 FYNNEI. V shed 4 bases, J shed 7 bases, and the junction held 13 bases outside the gene matches. The sample belongs to a study of cytomegalovirus exposure and HLA in healthy donors. PCR amplification relied on 60 Vbeta primers (plus 13 Jbeta primers). Measured with immunoSEQ multiplex PCR; TCRdb has only the in-frame clones, and not every one. The table has about 130,000 clones, more than 70% seen once. The sequenced sample was PBMCs. This clonotype was sampled from a human donor in good health. The V and J genes are TRBV2 and TRBJ2-7, with TRBD1 matching 10 bases. CDR3 region: CASSAPGTGAALEQYF. The CDR3 DNA reads TGTGCCAGCAGTGCCCCCGGGACAGGGGCTGCGTTAGAGCAGTACTTC.